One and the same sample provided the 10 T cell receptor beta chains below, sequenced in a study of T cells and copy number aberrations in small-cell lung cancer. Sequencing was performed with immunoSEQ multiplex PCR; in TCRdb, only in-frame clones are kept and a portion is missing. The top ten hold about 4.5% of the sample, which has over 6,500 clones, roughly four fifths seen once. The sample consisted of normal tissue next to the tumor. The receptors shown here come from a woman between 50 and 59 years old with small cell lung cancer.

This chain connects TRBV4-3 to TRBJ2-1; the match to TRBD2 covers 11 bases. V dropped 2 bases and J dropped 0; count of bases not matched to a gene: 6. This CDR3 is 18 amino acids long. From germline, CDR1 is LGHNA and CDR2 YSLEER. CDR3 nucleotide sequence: TGCGCCAGCAGCCAATTTAGCGGGAGGGGGTTCTCCTACAATGAGCAGTTCTTC. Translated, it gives CASSQFSGRGFSYNEQFF.

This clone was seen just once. CDR3 protein: CASGDRGVEQFF. The CDR3 nucleotides are TGTGCCAGCGGGGACAGAGGGGTCGAGCAGTTCTTC. This chain uses TRBV5-4 with TRBJ2-1; 7 nucleotides match TRBD1. Trimming removed 7 bases from V and 10 bases from J; junction bases left unmatched: 8. Germline-derived CDR1 and CDR2 are SGHNT and YYREEE (reference sequence). The CDR3 covers 12 residues.

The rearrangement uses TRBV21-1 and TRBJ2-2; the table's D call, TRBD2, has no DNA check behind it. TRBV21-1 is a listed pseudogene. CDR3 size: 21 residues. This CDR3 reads CASSKGVVAGPLNANTGELFF. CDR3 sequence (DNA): TGTGCCAGCAGCAAAGGAGTAGTAGCGGGACCCCTTAACGCGAACACCGGGGAGCTGTTTTTT.

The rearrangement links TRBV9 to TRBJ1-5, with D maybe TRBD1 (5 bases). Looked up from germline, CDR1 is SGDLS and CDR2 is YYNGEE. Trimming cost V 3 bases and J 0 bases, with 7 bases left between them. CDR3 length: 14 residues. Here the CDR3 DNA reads TGTGCCAGCAGCGGGGGACCTAGCAATCAGCCCCAGCATTTT. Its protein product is CASSGGPSNQPQHF.

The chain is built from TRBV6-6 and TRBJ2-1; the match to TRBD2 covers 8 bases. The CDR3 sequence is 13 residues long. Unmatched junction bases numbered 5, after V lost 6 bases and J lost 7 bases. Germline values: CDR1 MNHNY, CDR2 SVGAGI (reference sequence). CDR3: CASRGLVLNEQFF. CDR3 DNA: TGTGCCAGCAGGGGACTAGTATTGAATGAGCAGTTCTTC.

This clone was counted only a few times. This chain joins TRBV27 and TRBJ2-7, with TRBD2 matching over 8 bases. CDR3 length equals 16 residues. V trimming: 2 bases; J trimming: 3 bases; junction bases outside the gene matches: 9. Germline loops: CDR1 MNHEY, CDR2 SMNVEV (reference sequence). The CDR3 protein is CASSLEAAGGYYEQYF. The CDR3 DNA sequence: TGTGCCAGCAGTTTAGAAGCGGCGGGAGGATACTACGAGCAGTACTTC.

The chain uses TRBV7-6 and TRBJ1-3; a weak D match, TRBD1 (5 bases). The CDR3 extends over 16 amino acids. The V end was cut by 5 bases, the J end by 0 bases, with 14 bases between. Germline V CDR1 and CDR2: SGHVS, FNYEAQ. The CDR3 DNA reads TGTGCCAGCAGCCCAGGCCCAGGGTACTCTGGAAACACCATATATTTT. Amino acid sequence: CASSPGPGYSGNTIYF. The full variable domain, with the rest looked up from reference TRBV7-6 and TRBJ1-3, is GAGVSQSPRYKVTKRGQDVALRCDPISGHVSLYWYRQALGQGPEFLTYFNYEAQQDKSGLPNDRFSAERPEGSISTLTIQRTEQRDSAMYRCASSPGPGYSGNTIYFGEGSWLTVV.

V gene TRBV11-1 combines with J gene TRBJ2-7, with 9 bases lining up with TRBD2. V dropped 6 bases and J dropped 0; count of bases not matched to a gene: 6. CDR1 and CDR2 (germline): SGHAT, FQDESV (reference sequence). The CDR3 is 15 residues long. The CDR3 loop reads CASRLAGPTSYEQYF. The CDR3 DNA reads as TGTGCCAGCAGGCTAGCGGGGCCGACCTCCTACGAGCAGTACTTC.

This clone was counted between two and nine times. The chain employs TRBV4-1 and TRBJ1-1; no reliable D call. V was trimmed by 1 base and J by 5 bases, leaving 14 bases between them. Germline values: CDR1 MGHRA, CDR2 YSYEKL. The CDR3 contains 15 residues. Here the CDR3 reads CASSQGAGGITEAFF. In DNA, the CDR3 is TGCGCCAGCAGCCAAGGCGCAGGAGGGATTACTGAAGCTTTCTTT.

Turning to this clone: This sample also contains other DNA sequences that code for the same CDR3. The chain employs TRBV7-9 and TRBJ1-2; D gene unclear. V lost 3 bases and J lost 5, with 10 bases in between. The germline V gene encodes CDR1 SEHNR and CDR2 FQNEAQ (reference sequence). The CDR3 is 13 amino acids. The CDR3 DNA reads TGTGCCAGCAGCTTGTCCGATGGTTATGGCTACACCTTC. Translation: CASSLSDGYGYTF.